This T cell receptor (beta chain) emerged from a study of blood T cell repertoires in COVID-19. The germline gives CDR1 LGHDT, CDR2 YNNKEL (reference sequence). The ends lost 4 bases at V and 6 bases at J; junction bases unmatched: 4. The CDR3 covers 15 residues. Clones were read by immunoSEQ multiplex PCR, and TCRdb kept only the in-frame ones, dropping some. The sample carries some 87,000 clones, about 85% recorded once. The receptor was derived from a man at least 80 years old with active or convalescent COVID-19. This chain links TRBV3-1 (or the pseudogene TRBV3-2) with TRBJ2-2, with 11 positions matching TRBD2. Material for sequencing was peripheral blood. The CDR3 coding sequence is TGTGCCAGCAGCCTTAGCGGGGGGGCCCCCGGGGAGCTGTTTTTT. Its protein is CASSLSGGAPGELFF.